This T cell receptor beta chain derives from a study of early T cells in non-severe SARS-CoV-2 infection. Overall study context: Sequencing input comprised bulk RNA from unsorted whole blood; chain pairing was not available. Study observations and caveats: The VDJdb matching leaned toward anti-spike CD8 responses and overlooked private and CD4 specificities.

This clonotype was picked up a small number of times. Its antigen remains unidentified. Individual cDNA molecules received unique molecular identifiers during library preparation. TCRdb independently ran MiXCR on the 5' RACE reads; one entry per CDR3 protein. Of roughly 54,000 distinct CDR3 sequences listed, roughly an eighth are singletons. Germline CDR1 is LNHDA and CDR2 is SQIVND (reference sequence). The CDR3 is made up of 15 amino acids. Trimming removed 3 bases from V and 0 bases from J, with 9 bases in between. The chain combines TRBV19 with TRBJ1-5; no clear D gene. The receptor comes from an adult who was a healthcare worker with PCR-confirmed SARS-CoV-2 infection or an uninfected control (not recorded which). Sample: whole blood. The CDR3 loop reads CASSMYSDSNQPQHF. The CDR3 DNA follows: TGTGCCAGTAGTATGTATAGTGATAGCAATCAGCCCCAGCATTTT.